This passage covers 23 T cell receptor beta chains from one sample sequenced in a study of blood T cell repertoires in COVID-19. Assay: immunoSEQ multiplex PCR; the TCRdb copy retains only in-frame clones and omits some. The repertoire consists of 110,000 to 150,000 clones, with about 81% occurring once and the leading ten covering roughly 4%. The sample consisted of peripheral blood. Every receptor here comes from a woman of 80 years or more with acute or convalescent COVID-19.

The chain is built from TRBV13 and TRBJ2-7; 10 nucleotides align to TRBD2. The CDR3 runs to 14 residues. J lost 4 bases, V lost 0 bases, and 0 bases had no gene match. Germline V gives CDR1 PRHDT, CDR2 FYEKMQ (reference sequence). The CDR3 DNA reads TGTGCCAGCAGCTTAGGACTAGCGGGATACGAGCAGTACTTC. It translates to CASSLGLAGYEQYF.

This rearrangement joins TRBV28 to TRBJ2-1; 7 nucleotides line up with TRBD2. The J segment lost 3 bases and the V segment lost 3 bases, leaving 20 bases of the junction unmatched. The CDR3 loop spans 20 amino acids. Germline V CDR1 and CDR2: MDHEN, SYDVKM. The CDR3 DNA is TGTGCCAGCAGTTTCCCCCCCGTGAGTCGGCGGGGGAGCCACTACAATGAGCAGTTCTTC. Translated: CASSFPPVSRRGSHYNEQFF.

The chain has TRBV9 and TRBJ2-1; D call uncertain. With 2 bases removed from V and 0 bases from J, the gap between germline ends came to 6 bases. The CDR3 sequence is 14 residues long. Germline values: CDR1 SGDLS, CDR2 YYNGEE. The CDR3 protein is CASSVLSSYNEQFF. The CDR3 DNA follows: TGTGCCAGCAGCGTGTTGAGCTCCTACAATGAGCAGTTCTTC.

V gene TRBV5-1 combines with J gene TRBJ2-5, with a possible D match to TRBD1 (5 bases). Germline values: CDR1 SGHRS, CDR2 YFSETQ. Trimming removed 0 bases at V and 5 bases at J, with 11 bases between. The CDR3 is made up of 14 amino acids. In nucleotides, the CDR3 is TGCGCCAGCAGCTTGGCCCCCAGGGCGGAGACCCAGTACTTC. This codes for CASSLAPRAETQYF.

This rearrangement joins TRBV5-1 to TRBJ2-5; 7 bases are a match to TRBD2. The germline V gene encodes CDR1 SGHRS and CDR2 YFSETQ. J gave up 0 bases and V 3 bases, and 11 bases lay outside the gene matches. The CDR3 has 17 residues. The CDR3 is CASSYQYQRGDQETQYF. The CDR3 DNA reads as TGCGCCAGCAGCTATCAATATCAGCGGGGCGACCAAGAGACCCAGTACTTC. Variable domain in full (rest from reference TRBV5-1 and TRBJ2-5): KAGVTQTPRYLIKTRGQQVTLSCSPISGHRSVSWYQQTPGQGLQFLFEYFSETQRNKGNFPGRFSGRQFSNSRSEMNVSTLELGDSALYLCASSYQYQRGDQETQYFGPGTRLLVL.

The count of this clone is one. The chain is built from TRBV19 and TRBJ2-1, with D perhaps matching TRBD2 (5 bases). In germline, CDR1 is LNHDA, CDR2 SQIVND (reference sequence). Deletions cut 5 bases from V and 7 bases from J, with 18 bases between. This CDR3 region has 15 residues. CDR3 region: CASSPRPRTGNEQFF. Here the CDR3 DNA reads TGTGCCAGTAGTCCGAGACCGCGGACTGGGAATGAGCAGTTCTTC.

The rearrangement joins TRBV6-1 to TRBJ2-1; unclear D gene. The CDR3 is made up of 15 amino acids. CDR1 is MNHNS and CDR2 is SASEGT in the germline V gene. Trimming took off 1 base at V and 2 bases at J, with 9 bases between the two ends. The CDR3 coding sequence is TGTGCCAGCAGTGAAGAGGCAGGAACCTACAATGAGCAGTTCTTC. Protein sequence: CASSEEAGTYNEQFF.

This sequence joins TRBV6-5 and TRBJ2-7; D is perhaps TRBD2 (5 bases). The CDR3 has 13 residues. Trimming took off 4 bases at V and 4 bases at J, with 11 bases between the two ends. CDR1 is MNHEY and CDR2 is SVGAGI in the germline V gene. CDR3 coding DNA: TGTGCCAGCAGTTCGTCTCGGGGTTACGAGCAGTACTTC. This sequence encodes CASSSSRGYEQYF.

This clone was recorded once. This chain joins TRBV5-8 and TRBJ1-5; no firm D call. Germline CDR1 and CDR2: SGHTS and YDEGEE. The length of the CDR3 is 13 residues. V was cut by 4 bases and J by 6 bases, with 11 bases left in between. For the CDR3, the DNA is TGTGCCAGCAGCCCCACGGGTCGTCAGCCCCAGCATTTT. It encodes CASSPTGRQPQHF.

This chain uses TRBV19 with TRBJ2-5; D perhaps matches TRBD1 (5 bases). V lost 4 bases and J lost 5, with 11 bases in between. Germline V gene data show CDR1 as LNHDA and CDR2 as SQIVND (reference sequence). The CDR3 is 13 amino acids. The CDR3 spells CASSTQGWETQYF. Here the CDR3 DNA reads TGTGCCAGTAGTACTCAGGGTTGGGAGACCCAGTACTTC.

This chain links TRBV6-2 or TRBV6-3 with TRBJ2-3, with TRBD2 identical over 9 bases. V was clipped by 4 bases and J by 0 bases; unmatched bases: 5. In germline, CDR1 is MNHEY, CDR2 SVGEGT. This CDR3 is 16 amino acids long. The CDR3 coding sequence is TGTGCCAGCAGTTTACAGCGGGGGGCGAGCACAGATACGCAGTATTTT. Protein sequence: CASSLQRGASTDTQYF.

The rearrangement links TRBV6-6 to TRBJ1-6, with TRBD1 as a possible D gene (5 bases). Germline CDR1 reads MNHNY; CDR2 reads SVGAGI (reference sequence). Trimming removed 5 bases at V and 4 bases at J, with 12 bases between. CDR3 length: 15 amino acids. The CDR3 nucleotides read TGTGCCAGCAGTAAACAGGTGCCTTATAATTCACCCCTCCACTTT. Its protein product is CASSKQVPYNSPLHF.

The chain links TRBV7-2 to TRBJ1-5; the D gene is possibly TRBD1 (5 bases). This CDR3 is 14 amino acids long. The V gene's germline CDR1 is SGHTA and CDR2 FQGNSA. The V gene lost 5 bases and the J gene lost 8 bases, with 16 bases spanning the gap. The CDR3 DNA reads TGTGCCAGCAGCCCAGATACTCAGGGTAAGCCCCAGCATTTT. Protein sequence: CASSPDTQGKPQHF. The variable domain in full, completed from reference TRBV7-2 and TRBJ1-5, reads GAGVSQSPSNKVTEKGKDVELRCDPISGHTALYWYRQSLGQGLEFLIYFQGNSAPDKSGLPSDRFSAERTGGSVSTLTIQRTQQEDSAVYLCASSPDTQGKPQHFGDGTRLSIL.

The chain recombines TRBV27 with TRBJ2-1; 11 bases fit TRBD2. Germline CDR1 reads MNHEY; CDR2 reads SMNVEV (reference sequence). The J segment lost 0 bases and the V segment lost 4 bases, leaving 11 bases of the junction unmatched. The CDR3 is 19 amino acids. In nucleotides, the CDR3 is TGTGCCAGCAGTTCAACTCCCGGGACTAGCGGACTCTCCTACAATGAGCAGTTCTTC. Its translation is CASSSTPGTSGLSYNEQFF.

This clone showed up just a few times. The chain uses TRBV7-9 and TRBJ2-7; unclear D gene. This CDR3 has 12 amino acids. Germline CDR1 reads SEHNR; CDR2 reads FQNEAQ (reference sequence). V lost 1 base and J lost 4, with 5 bases in between. The CDR3 protein is CASSLVGYEQYF. Written as DNA, the CDR3 is TGTGCCAGCAGCTTAGTCGGGTACGAGCAGTACTTC.

The chain combines TRBV9 with TRBJ2-7; 9 bases match TRBD2. From germline, CDR1 is SGDLS and CDR2 YYNGEE. The CDR3 spans 14 residues. The V and J ends lost 3 bases and 6 bases, in that order; junction bases with no gene match: 7. The CDR3 loop reads CASSATSGWAEQYF. The CDR3 DNA reads as TGTGCCAGCAGCGCTACTAGCGGGTGGGCCGAGCAGTACTTC.

CDR3 nucleotide sequence: TGTGCCAGCAGTTTTGCAGGGTATCATCAGCCCCAGCATTTT. Translating it yields CASSFAGYHQPQHF. J is TRBJ1-5 and V is TRBV28, with a tentative D call TRBD1 (5 bases). The CDR3 length is 14 residues. Looked up from germline, CDR1 is MDHEN and CDR2 is SYDVKM. V was pared by 3 bases and J by 5 bases, with 11 bases between.

The chain is built from TRBV7-9 and TRBJ1-1; D gene uncertain. V lost 4 bases and J 0 bases, leaving 6 bases between the germline ends. The length of the CDR3 is 13 residues. CDR1 and CDR2 (germline): SEHNR, FQNEAQ (reference sequence). The CDR3 DNA is TGTGCCAGCAGCTATTCCATGAACACTGAAGCTTTCTTT. Residues: CASSYSMNTEAFF.

The V call is TRBV11-3, the J call TRBJ1-1; maybe TRBD1 (5 bases). Trimming pared 8 bases from V and 2 bases from J, leaving 12 bases between. Germline CDR1 SGHNT, CDR2 YENEEA. The CDR3 runs 13 residues. The CDR3 coding sequence is TGTGCCAGCCAGGAACAGGCTAACACTGAAGCTTTCTTT. Residues: CASQEQANTEAFF.

The rearrangement joins TRBV2 to TRBJ2-1, with a possible D match to TRBD2 (6 bases). CDR3 length equals 13 residues. CDR1 and CDR2 from the germline V gene are SNHLY and FYNNEI. V was cut by 8 bases and J by 9 bases, with 17 bases left in between. CDR3 loop: CASGRAGFSEQFF. CDR3 DNA: TGTGCCAGCGGTAGAGCGGGCTTTAGTGAGCAGTTCTTC. Using reference TRBV2 and TRBJ2-1 for the parts outside the CDR3, the full variable domain is EPEVTQTPSHQVTQMGQEVILRCVPISNHLYFYWYRQILGQKVEFLVSFYNNEISEKSEIFDDQFSVERPDGSNFTLKIRSTKLEDSAMYFCASGRAGFSEQFFGPGTRLTVL.

V and J are TRBV19 and TRBJ2-1; possible D gene TRBD1, 5 bases. The V gene lost 4 bases and the J gene lost 8 bases, with 18 bases spanning the gap. The CDR3 has 15 residues. Germline CDR1 reads LNHDA; CDR2 reads SQIVND (reference sequence). CDR3 coding DNA: TGTGCCAGTAGTAACGGCAGGGCATATAGGGATGAGCAGTTCTTC. Translation: CASSNGRAYRDEQFF. The whole variable domain, filled in from reference TRBV19 and TRBJ2-1, reads DGGITQSPKYLFRKEGQNVTLSCEQNLNHDAMYWYRQDPGQGLRLIYYSQIVNDFQKGDIAEGYSVSREKKESFPLTVTSAQKNPTAFYLCASSNGRAYRDEQFFGPGTRLTVL.

V gene TRBV5-5 combines with J gene TRBJ1-4, with D perhaps matching TRBD1 (5 bases). Trimming stripped 3 bases from V and 3 bases from J, with 12 bases between. Germline-derived CDR1 and CDR2 are SGHKS and YYEKEE (reference sequence). CDR3 length: 15 residues. DNA of the CDR3: TGTGCCAGCAGCTGGCGGAGACAGTCTAATGAAAAACTGTTTTTT. This codes for CASSWRRQSNEKLFF.

CDR3: CASSGQLAGGYNEQFF. The CDR3 DNA sequence: TGCGCCAGCAGCGGCCAACTAGCGGGGGGTTACAATGAGCAGTTCTTC. The rearrangement joins TRBV10-1 to TRBJ2-1; 12 bases fit TRBD2. In germline, CDR1 is WNHNN, CDR2 SYGVQD (reference sequence). The CDR3 extends over 16 amino acids. V lost 6 bases and J lost 4; bases outside the gene matches: 7.